This paragraph reports one T cell receptor beta chain. What it binds is unknown. The ends were cut back, 2 bases at V and 4 bases at J, with 15 bases in the middle. Germline CDR1 reads GTSNPN; CDR2 reads SVGIG (reference sequence). The CDR3 spans 14 residues. These data originate in a study of cytomegalovirus exposure and HLA in healthy donors. Across the whole study: In an earlier analysis, 90 million to 130 million unique TCR beta sequences were found from some 180 million T cells.

The study's findings and limits: A later analysis linked a missense DCLRE1C variant to TCR beta V- and J-gene trimming.

Vbeta (60) and Jbeta (13) primers were used in the PCR. Sequencing used immunoSEQ multiplex PCR; TCRdb keeps in-frame clones, though not all of them. Of approximately 70,000 clones listed, around 81% are singletons. The V gene is TRBV30, the J gene TRBJ2-7; tentatively, D is TRBD2 (6 bases). The TCR sequence derives from a man aged 45 to 65 in good health and CMV-seronegative. Sequencing was done on a sample of PBMCs. CDR3 sequence reads: CAWSTRDGLYEQYF. The CDR3 nucleotides are TGTGCCTGGAGTACGCGGGACGGGTTATACGAGCAGTACTTC.